The 11 T cell receptor beta chains below were found in one sample sequenced in a study of CD4+ T cells in melanoma (dated by TCRdb to 2022 to 2024). The library was prepared using the immunoSEQ multiplex PCR assay. TCRdb holds this immuneACCESS table with in-frame rearrangements only. Some clones are missing; in checked studies, unresolved V genes explain under half, and the rest has no known cause. This sample gives under 20,000 clones in total; around four fifths of them show up just once. The leading ten clones occupy approximately 5.4% of the sample. The specimen sequenced was cells from a culture (not recorded whether cultured in vitro). The source is a human donor with melanoma.

The V and J genes are TRBV7-6 and TRBJ2-1, with D uncertain. The CDR3 spans 13 residues. Per germline, CDR1 SGHVS and CDR2 FNYEAQ. V was clipped by 2 bases and J by 8 bases, with 10 bases between them. Here the CDR3 reads CASSLRPGDEQFF. CDR3 coding DNA: TGTGCCAGCAGCTTAAGACCGGGCGATGAGCAGTTCTTC.

The chain links TRBV5-4 to TRBJ1-2; D uncertain. Trimming removed 2 bases from V and 4 bases from J, with 9 bases in between. This CDR3 contains 13 residues. Germline CDR1 reads SGHNT; CDR2 reads YYREEE (reference sequence). CDR3 nucleotide sequence: TGTGCCAGCAGCTTTGCCCAGTCCTATGGCTACACCTTC. This sequence encodes CASSFAQSYGYTF.

The chain is built from TRBV7-6 and TRBJ1-1; weak D call: TRBD1 (6 bases). V gave up 4 bases and J gave up 1 base, with 7 bases separating them. The CDR3 consists of 13 residues. Germline CDR1 SGHVS, CDR2 FNYEAQ. The CDR3 spells CASSSGQNTEAFF. The CDR3 DNA follows: TGTGCCAGCAGCTCGGGACAGAACACTGAAGCTTTCTTT. Together with reference TRBV7-6 and TRBJ1-1, the CDR3 gives the full variable domain: GAGVSQSPRYKVTKRGQDVALRCDPISGHVSLYWYRQALGQGPEFLTYFNYEAQQDKSGLPNDRFSAERPEGSISTLTIQRTEQRDSAMYRCASSSGQNTEAFFGQGTRLTVV.

The table lists this clone with a few counts. V gene TRBV2 combines with J gene TRBJ1-1, with D uncertain. Germline V gene data show CDR1 as SNHLY and CDR2 as FYNNEI. Deletions cut 4 bases from V and 1 base from J, with 10 bases between. CDR3 size: 14 residues. The CDR3: CASSGTGANTEAFF. The CDR3 DNA reads as TGTGCCAGCAGTGGGACCGGCGCGAACACTGAAGCTTTCTTT. The full variable domain, with the rest looked up from reference TRBV2 and TRBJ1-1, is EPEVTQTPSHQVTQMGQEVILRCVPISNHLYFYWYRQILGQKVEFLVSFYNNEISEKSEIFDDQFSVERPDGSNFTLKIRSTKLEDSAMYFCASSGTGANTEAFFGQGTRLTVV.

This clone was counted between two and nine times. The CDR3 here is CSVGPRDYEQYF. The CDR3 DNA follows: TGCAGCGTTGGGCCCCGGGACTACGAGCAGTACTTC. The J gene is TRBJ2-7, the V gene TRBV29-1; a weak D match, TRBD2 (5 bases). The CDR3 sequence is 12 residues long. V lost 4 bases and J lost 3, with 10 bases in between. The germline V gene encodes CDR1 SQVTM and CDR2 ANQGSEA.

V usage is TRBV18 and J usage is TRBJ1-2, with D tentatively TRBD1 (6 bases). Germline V lookup: CDR1 KGHSH, CDR2 LQKENI. CDR3 size: 15 residues. V lost 3 bases to trimming and J lost 4 bases, with 15 bases between them. This chain's CDR3 is CASSPDQGLGYGYTF. Written as DNA, the CDR3 is TGTGCCAGCTCACCCGATCAGGGGCTCGGCTATGGCTACACCTTC.

The chain has TRBV6-6 and TRBJ1-5; D remains ambiguous. The CDR3 loop spans 16 amino acids. Trimming removed 2 bases at V and 4 bases at J, with 15 bases between. CDR1 MNHNY and CDR2 SVGAGI come from the germline V gene (reference sequence). The CDR3 is CASSYAGAARNQPQHF. The CDR3, as DNA: TGTGCCAGCAGTTACGCAGGCGCAGCCAGGAATCAGCCCCAGCATTTT.

The chain links TRBV15 to TRBJ1-4; maybe TRBD1 (5 bases). V was pared by 3 bases and J by 7 bases, with 21 bases between. CDR3 length: 17 amino acids. Germline loops: CDR1 LNHNV, CDR2 YYDKDF (reference sequence). CDR3 protein: CATSRSRGADLGEKLFF. CDR3 nucleotides: TGTGCCACCAGCAGGAGCCGTGGGGCAGATCTGGGTGAAAAACTGTTTTTT.

The chain carries TRBV7-2 and TRBJ2-5, with a possible D match to TRBD2 (5 bases). Trimming stripped 4 bases from V and 5 bases from J, with 14 bases between. The CDR3 is 14 residues long. Germline V gives CDR1 SGHTA, CDR2 FQGNSA. As DNA, the CDR3 is TGTGCCAGCAGCTCTGGTCTAGCCTTTGAGACCCAGTACTTC. Its protein is CASSSGLAFETQYF.

This clone has more than one count but fewer than ten. The chain carries TRBV13 and TRBJ1-4; D unresolved. The germline V gene has CDR1 PRHDT and CDR2 FYEKMQ (reference sequence). V dropped 5 bases and J dropped 0 bases, with 10 bases sitting between them. The CDR3 contains 15 residues. DNA for the CDR3: TGTGCCAGCAGCCTGACTCGTGCAACTAATGAAAAACTGTTTTTT. Protein sequence: CASSLTRATNEKLFF.

J is TRBJ1-2 and V is TRBV7-8; the match to TRBD1 covers 7 bases. The V segment lost 5 bases and the J segment 9 bases; nucleotides outside the gene matches: 15. The V gene's germline CDR1 is SGHVS and CDR2 FQNEAQ. The CDR3 is 15 residues long. This chain's CDR3 is CASSQTTGPLGSYTF. The CDR3 region has the DNA TGTGCCAGCAGCCAGACGACAGGGCCCCTCGGAAGCTACACCTTC.